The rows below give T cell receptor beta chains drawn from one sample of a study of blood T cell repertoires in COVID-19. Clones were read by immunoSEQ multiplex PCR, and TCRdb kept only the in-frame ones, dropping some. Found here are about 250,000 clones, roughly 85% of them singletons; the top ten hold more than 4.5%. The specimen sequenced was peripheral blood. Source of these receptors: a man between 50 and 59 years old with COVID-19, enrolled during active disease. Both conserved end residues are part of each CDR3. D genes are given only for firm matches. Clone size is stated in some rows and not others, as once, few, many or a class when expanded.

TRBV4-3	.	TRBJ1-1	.	TGCGCCAGCAGCCACGTGGTAGGGGCGACTGAAGCTTTCTTT	CASSHVVGATEAFF
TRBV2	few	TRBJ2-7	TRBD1	TGTGCCAGCAGTGAAGCAACAGGGGGTGACTTACTGTACTTC	CASSEATGGDLLYF
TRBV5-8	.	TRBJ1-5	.	TGTGCCAGCAGCTTGGTAATGGGGCCCAATCAGCCCCAGCATTTT	CASSLVMGPNQPQHF
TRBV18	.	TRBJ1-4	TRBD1	TGTGCCAGCTCACCCGGGACAGCAACTAATGAAAAACTGTTTTTT	CASSPGTATNEKLFF
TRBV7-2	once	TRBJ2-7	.	TGTGCCAGCAGCTTTCTACAGGACTCCTACGAGCAGTACTTC	CASSFLQDSYEQYF
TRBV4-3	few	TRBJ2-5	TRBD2	TGCGCCAGCAGCCAGGGGTCTAGCGGGGGTGAGACCCAGTACTTC	CASSQGSSGGETQYF
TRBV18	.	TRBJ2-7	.	TGTGCCAGCTCACCACTGAATAGCGAGCACTCCTACGAGCAGTACTTC	CASSPLNSEHSYEQYF
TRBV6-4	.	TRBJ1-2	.	TGTGCCAGCAGTAAACCCGGGACACCTGATTTCTATGGCTACACCTTC	CASSKPGTPDFYGYTF
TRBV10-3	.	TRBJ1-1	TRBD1	TGTGCCATCAGCGGGGACAGCCACACTGAAGCTTTCTTT	CAISGDSHTEAFF
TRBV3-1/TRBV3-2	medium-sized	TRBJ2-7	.	TGTGCCAGCAGCCTAACGGGGGCCTACGAGCAGTACTTC	CASSLTGAYEQYF
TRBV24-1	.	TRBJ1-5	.	TGTGCCACCAGTGATTCCGGGACAAGGACAAGGCCCCAGCATTTT	CATSDSGTRTRPQHF
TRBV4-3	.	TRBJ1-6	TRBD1	TGCGCCAGCAGCCACTTAGGGGGACAGGGCCCTTCACCCCTCCACTTT	CASSHLGGQGPSPLHF
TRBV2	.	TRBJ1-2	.	TGTGCCAGCAGTAGCCCTTTACCGGGACATGCTGGCTACACCTTC	CASSSPLPGHAGYTF
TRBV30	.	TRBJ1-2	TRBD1	TGTGCCGGAAGGACAGGGAATGGCTACACCTTC	CAGRTGNGYTF
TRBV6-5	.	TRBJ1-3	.	TGTGCCAGCAGCCAAGACAGAAACACCATATATTTT	CASSQDRNTIYF
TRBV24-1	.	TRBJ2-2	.	TGTGCCACCAGTGTTACGAACACCGGGGAGCTGTTTTTT	CATSVTNTGELFF
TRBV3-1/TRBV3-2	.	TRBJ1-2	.	TGTGCCAGCAGCCAAGCGCTGGGCGGGGACTATGGCTACACCTTC	CASSQALGGDYGYTF
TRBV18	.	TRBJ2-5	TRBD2	TGTGCCAGCTCCCTCGGACTAGCGGGCCAAGAGACCCAGTACTTC	CASSLGLAGQETQYF
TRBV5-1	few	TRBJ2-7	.	TGCGCCAGCAGCTTAACCGGGTCGCTAAACGAGCAGTACTTC	CASSLTGSLNEQYF
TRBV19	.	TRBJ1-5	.	TGTGCCAGTAGTATGTTGGGGCCGAATCAGCCCCAGCATTTT	CASSMLGPNQPQHF
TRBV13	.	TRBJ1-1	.	TGTGCCAGCACTCCAGACGGGGGGCCAAACACTGAAGCTTTCTTT	CASTPDGGPNTEAFF